This is a list of T cell receptor beta chains from one sample in a study of OX40 agonist ivuxolimab in advanced cancers. The method was immunoSEQ multiplex PCR; TCRdb's version includes in-frame clones alone and lacks a portion of them. The sample lists tens of thousands of clones, around 91% occurring once. Sequencing was performed on CD4+ or CD8+ T cells sorted from blood, taken in a trial of the OX40 agonist ivuxolimab. These receptors originate from an adult with an advanced solid tumor such as melanoma, head and neck, liver or kidney cancer. Both conserved end residues are part of each CDR3. A D gene is named only where the DNA matches it firmly. Part of the rows lack a size; the others show once, few, many or a class for expanded clones.

CASSDSGRVDTQYF	TGTGCCAGCAGCGATAGCGGGAGAGTGGATACGCAGTATTTT	.	TRBJ2-3	TRBV9	TRBD2
CASSEDWTGVDYGYTF	TGTGCCAGCAGTGAAGATTGGACAGGGGTGGACTATGGCTACACCTTC	.	TRBJ1-2	TRBV6-1	TRBD1
CASSVGRTPGGPQHF	TGTGCCAGCAGCGTGGGCAGAACCCCCGGGGGGCCCCAGCATTTT	once	TRBJ1-5	TRBV9	.
CASKRTGSFIDTEAFF	TGTGCCAGCAAGCGGACAGGGAGTTTTATCGACACTGAAGCTTTCTTT	.	TRBJ1-1	TRBV19	TRBD1
CASSPVGGRETQYF	TGTGCCAGCAGCCCAGTTGGGGGGCGAGAGACCCAGTACTTC	.	TRBJ2-5	TRBV7-2	.
CASGQDNCSIYEQYF	TGCGCCAGCGGCCAGGACAACTGTTCAATCTACGAGCAGTACTTC	.	TRBJ2-7	TRBV23-1	.
CAWIQAMNTEAFF	TGTGCCTGGATTCAGGCTATGAACACTGAAGCTTTCTTT	few	TRBJ1-1	TRBV30	.
CASSSRYEQYF	TGTGCCAGCAGTTCCCGCTACGAGCAGTACTTC	.	TRBJ2-7	TRBV6-5	.
CASSEYNRGIQETQYF	TGTGCCAGCAGTGAATATAACAGGGGAATCCAAGAGACCCAGTACTTC	.	TRBJ2-5	TRBV25-1	TRBD1
CASVSGLGEQYF	TGTGCCAGTGTATCCGGGCTCGGCGAGCAGTACTTC	.	TRBJ2-7	TRBV11-3	.
CASSSPSGRARETQYF	TGTGCCAGCAGCTCCCCCAGCGGGAGGGCCCGAGAGACCCAGTACTTC	.	TRBJ2-5	TRBV7-9	TRBD2
CASSVASSLTGELFF	TGTGCCAGCAGCGTAGCCTCTAGCCTGACCGGGGAGCTGTTTTTT	.	TRBJ2-2	TRBV9	.
CASSRQGNTEAFF	TGTGCCAGCAGTCGACAGGGGAACACTGAAGCTTTCTTT	.	TRBJ1-1	TRBV6-5	TRBD1
CASEVRTGRAGELFF	TGTGCCAGCGAAGTTAGAACAGGGCGGGCCGGGGAGCTGTTTTTT	.	TRBJ2-2	TRBV2	.
CASSVGLAGAYEQYF	TGTGCCAGCAGCGTGGGACTAGCGGGAGCCTACGAGCAGTACTTC	.	TRBJ2-7	TRBV7-9	TRBD2
CASSLGSRYTEAFF	TGCGCCAGCAGTTTGGGCAGCCGCTACACTGAAGCTTTCTTT	.	TRBJ1-1	TRBV10-2	.
CASSLEGGRFAKNIQYF	TGTGCCAGCAGCTTAGAAGGCGGGAGATTTGCCAAAAACATTCAGTACTTC	.	TRBJ2-4	TRBV7-2	TRBD2
CASSITEQGSNTEAFF	TGTGCCAGCAGCATAACAGAACAGGGGTCGAACACTGAAGCTTTCTTT	.	TRBJ1-1	TRBV21-1	.
CASSPGTEAAGTQYF	TGTGCCAGCTCGCCCGGGACCGAAGCCGCGGGTACGCAGTATTTT	.	TRBJ2-3	TRBV18	.
CASSDWLGFATDTQYF	TGTGCCAGCAGTGACTGGCTGGGCTTCGCCACAGATACGCAGTATTTT	.	TRBJ2-3	TRBV6-4	.
CASSPRLAGGPQYNEQFF	TGTGCCAGCTCACCGCGACTAGCGGGAGGGCCACAATACAATGAGCAGTTCTTC	.	TRBJ2-1	TRBV18	TRBD2
CASTGDGHNQPQHF	TGTGCCAGCACCGGGGACGGACACAATCAGCCCCAGCATTTT	.	TRBJ1-5	TRBV28	.
CASSTSGSAEAFF	TGTGCCAGTAGTACGTCAGGGAGCGCTGAAGCTTTCTTT	few	TRBJ1-1	TRBV19	.
CASTSLPGNTEAFF	TGTGCCAGCACATCGCTACCAGGGAACACTGAAGCTTTCTTT	.	TRBJ1-1	TRBV9	.
CASSLGDGTDTQYF	TGTGCCAGCAGTTTGGGGGATGGCACAGATACGCAGTATTTT	.	TRBJ2-3	TRBV6-4	.
CASRLDGNTEAFF	TGTGCCAGCAGACTAGACGGGAACACTGAAGCTTTCTTT	.	TRBJ1-1	TRBV28	.
CASSPGALGGYTQYF	TGTGCCAGTAGCCCAGGGGCCTTAGGTGGTTATACGCAGTATTTT	.	TRBJ2-3	TRBV19	.
CASSSYRTNYGYTF	TGTGCCAGCAGCTCCTACAGGACTAACTATGGCTACACCTTC	.	TRBJ1-2	TRBV7-9	.
CASSLALADYNEQFF	TGTGCCAGCAGCTTGGCTTTGGCCGACTACAATGAGCAGTTCTTC	.	TRBJ2-1	TRBV5-4	.
CASSLAGGRSTDTQYF	TGTGCCAGCAGCTTGGCCGGGGGGCGGAGCACAGATACGCAGTATTTT	.	TRBJ2-3	TRBV5-6	.
CASSLDRGTGELFF	TGTGCCAGCAGCTTAGACCGGGGCACCGGGGAGCTGTTTTTT	.	TRBJ2-2	TRBV7-6	.
CASSSMGTEAFF	TGTGCCAGCAGCTCGATGGGAACTGAAGCTTTCTTT	.	TRBJ1-1	TRBV13	.
CASRVGDRGTGELFF	TGTGCCAGTAGGGTGGGGGACAGGGGCACCGGGGAGCTGTTTTTT	.	TRBJ2-2	TRBV19	TRBD1
CASSFTSSITEAFF	TGTGCCAGCAGCTTTACCTCTAGCATCACTGAAGCTTTCTTT	.	TRBJ1-1	TRBV7-2	.
CAISPSISGNTIYF	TGTGCCATCTCTCCGTCGATCTCTGGAAACACCATATATTTT	.	TRBJ1-3	TRBV10-3	.
CASSLEGDVYGYTF	TGCGCCAGCAGCTTGGAAGGGGACGTTTATGGCTACACCTTC	.	TRBJ1-2	TRBV5-1	.
CASSPWDPTNQPQHF	TGTGCCAGCAGTCCTTGGGACCCTACCAATCAGCCCCAGCATTTT	.	TRBJ1-5	TRBV28	.
CASSVVAASYEQYF	TGTGCCAGCAGCGTAGTGGCAGCCTCCTACGAGCAGTACTTC	.	TRBJ2-7	TRBV9	.
CASSSPDTQYF	TGTGCCAGTAGTAGCCCAGATACGCAGTATTTT	.	TRBJ2-3	TRBV19	.
CASSPWDRGTNTEAFF	TGTGCCAGCAGCCCCTGGGACAGGGGGACGAACACTGAAGCTTTCTTT	.	TRBJ1-1	TRBV7-3	TRBD1
CASSHRLRQGSEETQYF	TGTGCCAGCAGCCACCGGCTGCGACAGGGTTCCGAAGAGACCCAGTACTTC	.	TRBJ2-5	TRBV5-5	TRBD1
CASSEVPGGLSSYEQYF	TGTGCCAGCAGTGAAGTCCCAGGGGGCCTCAGCTCCTACGAGCAGTACTTC	.	TRBJ2-7	TRBV6-1	TRBD1
CAWAIGASAFF	TGTGCCTGGGCGATTGGGGCGTCAGCTTTCTTT	.	TRBJ1-1	TRBV30	.
CASSQGTGQEKVPNSPLHF	TGCGCCAGCAGCCAAGGGACAGGCCAAGAGAAAGTACCTAATTCACCCCTCCACTTT	.	TRBJ1-6	TRBV4-3	TRBD1
CASSAGQWRQGGLQETQYF	TGTGCCAGCAGTGCGGGACAGTGGCGCCAAGGGGGTTTACAAGAGACCCAGTACTTC	once	TRBJ2-5	TRBV6-1	TRBD1
CASSLELGPEQYF	TGTGCCAGCAGCTTAGAATTGGGACCCGAGCAGTACTTC	.	TRBJ2-7	TRBV7-2	.
CASSAVAGYGGEQYF	TGTGCCAGCAGCGCTGTAGCGGGATACGGGGGCGAGCAGTACTTC	.	TRBJ2-7	TRBV7-2	TRBD2
CASSLEALGGHEKLFF	TGCGCCAGCAGCTTGGAAGCCCTGGGAGGGCATGAAAAACTGTTTTTT	.	TRBJ1-4	TRBV5-1	.
CASSFRGVSGANVLTF	TGTGCCAGCAGCTTCCGCGGGGTCTCTGGGGCCAACGTCCTGACTTTC	.	TRBJ2-6	TRBV7-2	.
CSVRTGVGTEAFF	TGCAGCGTTCGCACAGGGGTCGGCACTGAAGCTTTCTTT	.	TRBJ1-1	TRBV29-1	TRBD1
CASRGQGRGGYTF	TGTGCCAGCAGGGGACAGGGGAGGGGTGGCTACACCTTC	.	TRBJ1-2	TRBV25-1	TRBD1
CASSPGTLDGYTF	TGTGCCAGCAGCCCCGGGACATTAGATGGCTACACCTTC	.	TRBJ1-2	TRBV7-3	.
CASSQGPAYEQYF	TGTGCCAGCAGCCAGGGACCTGCCTACGAGCAGTACTTC	.	TRBJ2-7	TRBV7-8	.
CASSLAGRDGYTF	TGTGCCAGCAGCTTAGCAGGGAGAGATGGCTACACCTTC	.	TRBJ1-2	TRBV5-4	.
CASKSGANVLTF	TGTGCCAGCAAGTCGGGGGCCAACGTCCTGACTTTC	.	TRBJ2-6	TRBV2	.